The TCR beta chain described here comes from a study of Graves' ophthalmopathy and Graves' hyperthyroidism (dated by TCRdb to the late 2010s). About the study as a whole: Peripheral blood was collected at initial diagnosis, prior to any treatment. The study used TCR beta repertoire signatures to distinguish Graves' ophthalmopathy from Graves' hyperthyroidism and to predict progression to ophthalmopathy. The 90 to 100 discovery patients were randomly divided into training and test sets at a 7:3 ratio. In more than five hyperthyroidism patients, the T-cell repertoires found in thyroid tissue were compared with those found in blood. To explore V-J signatures that separate ophthalmopathy from hyperthyroidism, a discovery set of about a hundred patients was enrolled, consisting of roughly 45 with ophthalmopathy and roughly 60 with stable hyperthyroidism. In total, 120 to 150 blood samples were TCR-sequenced: around 42 ophthalmopathy, some 75 hyperthyroidism and approximately 17 hyperthyroidism-to-ophthalmopathy patients. The independent validation cohort included 18 to 20 hyperthyroidism patients plus 17 patients who later progressed from hyperthyroidism to ophthalmopathy. Following sampling, methimazole starting at 30 mg daily was administered to hyperthyroidism patients, and high-dose intravenous methylprednisolone was administered to ophthalmopathy patients.

Results and caveats for the whole study, not just this receptor: No statistical method was used to predetermine the sample size, and group allocation was not hidden from the investigators. In validation, the model predicted ophthalmopathy progression with 55% to 71% sensitivity and about 73% specificity; about a dozen predicted patients were CT-confirmed with GO in a median of about 6.1 months. Most expanded thyroid clonotypes with a frequency above 0.001 also appeared in blood, which suggests that blood repertoires may reflect the immune response in the thyroid. The 13-signature model separated ophthalmopathy from stable hyperthyroidism with 85% to 90% sensitivity and approximately 83% specificity in cross-validation, and 80%/75% in the test set.

For repertoire sequencing, TCR beta CDR3 regions were amplified from RNA transcripts. HTBI primers and the Qiagen OneStep RT-PCR kit were used in a first-round RT-PCR, which was followed by a second-round multiplex PCR, size selection and purification. Libraries were sequenced paired-end with 100 bp reads on an Illumina HiSeq2000. As for how the authors treated the data: SOAPnuke was used to process the reads, removing any read that contained adapters or uncalled bases, had a mean Phred below 15, or lacked an exact match to the constant primer or identifier. COPE v1.2.5 was used to merge high-quality paired reads. Clonotypes were defined as unique nucleotide sequences and were aligned to IMGT TRB V, D and J references using MiTCR v1.1. The analysis was limited to V-J combinations with a frequency above 0.0001, which together covered just over 98% of the repertoires. For each V-J combination, a TCR clonal expansion and chaos score was defined as F50 clonal expansion divided by the chaos observed in the TCRdist matrix. Welch's t-statistics and random forest were used to reduce the features to 10 to 15 V-J combinations, which were then used as input to a naive Bayes classifier. The Morisita-Horn index was used to measure how similar the thyroid and blood repertoires were. TCRdb reprocessing: public reads trimmed at Q25 with fastp, clones called with MiXCR, in-frame beta chains kept. Duplicate CDR3 protein sequences are folded into a single record with the most common DNA and genes. The V and J calls were not made by the authors but by TCRdb's processing. For this sample the table gives hundreds of thousands of distinct CDR3 sequences, of which around 20% were detected only once. The top ten constitute around 3% of the sample.

A patient counted as having stable hyperthyroidism if there was no progression to ophthalmopathy within 18 months of follow-up. Hyperthyroidism patients were newly diagnosed, with disease duration under 2 months, and aged 18 to 65 years. Anyone with other autoimmune diseases, uncontrolled infections, pregnancy or lactation was excluded from the study. Diagnosis was based on clinical symptoms, serum thyroxine, TRAb, thyroid ultrasound and orbital computed tomography. Using Ficoll-Paque density gradient centrifugation, PBMCs were isolated from 10 ml of fresh peripheral blood. Total RNA was extracted with Trizol reagent and quality-checked on an Agilent 2100 Bioanalyzer. This clonotype was seen at least ten times. The antigen it recognizes is unknown. Base-call qualities are not available, and no considerably larger clone is one nucleotide away. Taken from cysteine to phenylalanine, the CDR3 has 11 residues. Only the CDR3 DNA stays, 33 bases, in frame from base 1. Trimming costs V 3 bases and J 4 bases, and their ends lie 6 bases apart. Sequences DFQATT (CDR1) and SNEGSKA (CDR2) are obtained from the germline V gene (reference sequence).

The sequence was obtained from a woman between 18 and 30 years old with stable Graves' hyperthyroidism. Donor details come from another sample of the same person, matched by shared clones. The V gene is TRBV20-1 and the J gene is TRBJ2-5; TRBD2 is perhaps the D gene, given 6 matching bases. The sequencing sample was made of peripheral blood. The DNA is as follows: TGCAGTGCTAGGACTAGAGAGACCCAGTACTTC. This sequence encodes CSARTRETQYF.